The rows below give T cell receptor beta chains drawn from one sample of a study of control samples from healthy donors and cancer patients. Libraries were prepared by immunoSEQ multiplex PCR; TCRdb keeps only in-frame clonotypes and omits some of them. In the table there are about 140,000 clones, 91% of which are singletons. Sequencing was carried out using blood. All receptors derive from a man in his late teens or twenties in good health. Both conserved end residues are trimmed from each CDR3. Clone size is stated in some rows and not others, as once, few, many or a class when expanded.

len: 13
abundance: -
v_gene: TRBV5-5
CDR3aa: ASSLAAGLGNTQY

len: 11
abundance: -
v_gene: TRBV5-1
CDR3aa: ASSVTGAGELF

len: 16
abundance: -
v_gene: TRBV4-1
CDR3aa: ASSQGRSRLSSGNTIY

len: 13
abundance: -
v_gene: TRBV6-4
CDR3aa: ASSDSGTGRTPLH

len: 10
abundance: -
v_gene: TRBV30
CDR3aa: AWTDSGNTIY

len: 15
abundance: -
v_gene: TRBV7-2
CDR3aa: ASSLVRLAGGTDTQY

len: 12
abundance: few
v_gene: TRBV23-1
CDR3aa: ASSHRRGGYEQY

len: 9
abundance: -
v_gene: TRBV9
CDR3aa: ASSRGNEQF

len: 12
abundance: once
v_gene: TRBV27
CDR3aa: ASSPLGALGTQY

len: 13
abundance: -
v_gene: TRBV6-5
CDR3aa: ASRPQGQGASGYT

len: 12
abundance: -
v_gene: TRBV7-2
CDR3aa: ASSLLGDRETQY

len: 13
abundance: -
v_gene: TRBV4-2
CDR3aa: ASSQGTGGYNEQF

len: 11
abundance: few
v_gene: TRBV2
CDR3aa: ASTPDSNYGYT

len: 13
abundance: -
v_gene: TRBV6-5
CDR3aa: ASSYPASSGNTIY

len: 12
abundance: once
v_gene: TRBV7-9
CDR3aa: ASSPDVGVYTIY

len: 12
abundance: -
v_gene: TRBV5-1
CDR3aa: ASSLDSNTGELF

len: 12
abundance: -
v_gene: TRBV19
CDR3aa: ASSETGGNQPQH

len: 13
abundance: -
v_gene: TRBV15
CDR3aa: ATSADRGQGQPQH

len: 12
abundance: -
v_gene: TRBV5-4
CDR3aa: ASSIRESSSPLH

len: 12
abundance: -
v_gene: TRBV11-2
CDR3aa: ASSLAPGSYEQY

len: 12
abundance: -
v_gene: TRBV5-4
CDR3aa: ASSVDSTTDTQY

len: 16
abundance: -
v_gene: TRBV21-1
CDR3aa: ASSKGGLRGASYNEQF

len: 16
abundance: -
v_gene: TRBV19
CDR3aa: ASSITALGTGVMYEQY

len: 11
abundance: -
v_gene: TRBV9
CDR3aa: ASSVGGSYEQY

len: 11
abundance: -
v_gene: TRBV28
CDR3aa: GTKDQKGQPQH

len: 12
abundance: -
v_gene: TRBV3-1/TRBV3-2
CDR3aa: ASSQDGLSFEAF

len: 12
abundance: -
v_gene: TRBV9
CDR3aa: ASRRGGGTDTQY

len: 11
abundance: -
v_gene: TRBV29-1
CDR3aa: SVTETGAYEQY

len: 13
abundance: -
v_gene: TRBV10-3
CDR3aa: AISDPRQGKDVLT

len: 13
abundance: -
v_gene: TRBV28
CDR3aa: ASEPRENPYNEQF

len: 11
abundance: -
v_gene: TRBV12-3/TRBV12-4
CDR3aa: ASSSDGPYEQY

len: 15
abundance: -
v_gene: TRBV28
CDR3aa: ASSYASGGADTGELF

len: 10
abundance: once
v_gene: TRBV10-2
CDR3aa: ASSAGGTEAF

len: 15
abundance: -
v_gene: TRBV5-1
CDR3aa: ASSLLDLSSGANVLT

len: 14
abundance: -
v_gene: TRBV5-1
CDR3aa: ASSFSGRGGTDTQY

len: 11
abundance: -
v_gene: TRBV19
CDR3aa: ASSIRWGEKLF

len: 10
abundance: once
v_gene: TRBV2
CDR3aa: ASSAEVSGYY

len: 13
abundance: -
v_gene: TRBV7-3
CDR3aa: ASSLGTSGRGEQF

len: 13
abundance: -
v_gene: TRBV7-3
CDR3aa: ASSLGQTSTDTQY

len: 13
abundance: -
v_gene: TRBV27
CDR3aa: ASSRKEAGGTEAF

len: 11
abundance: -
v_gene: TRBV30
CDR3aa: AVPKTGAYGYT

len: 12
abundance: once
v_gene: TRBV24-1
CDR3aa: ATSDGGETDTQY

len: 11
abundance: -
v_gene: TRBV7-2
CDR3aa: ASSLVQANTIY

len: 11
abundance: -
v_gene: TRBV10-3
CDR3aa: AISELDSFEQY

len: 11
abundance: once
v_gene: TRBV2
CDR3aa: ASKGLASHEQY

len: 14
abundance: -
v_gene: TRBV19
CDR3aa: ASRTLGGRGAGELF